This T cell receptor (beta chain) was captured by sequencing in a study of CD4+ T cells in melanoma. Study-wide points: In melanoma, neoantigen-specific CD4+ T cells reportedly differed in differentiation state. A reported correlation linked neoantigen-specific CD4+ T cells to CD8+, macrophage and B cell function.

Profiling relied on immunoSEQ multiplex PCR, and the TCRdb table lists in-frame clones only, not all of them. Of 15,000 to 20,000 clones detected, around 85% appear once; the ten largest clones hold roughly 5.2%. Points on this clone: Antigen unknown.

Germline V gives CDR1 SNHLY, CDR2 FYNNEI. The CDR3 is made up of 15 amino acids. Trimming cost V 5 bases and J 7 bases, with 20 bases left between them. The chain uses TRBV2 and TRBJ1-2, with D possibly TRBD1 on 5 matching bases. Input material: cells from a culture (not recorded whether cultured in vitro). This clonotype was sampled from a human donor with melanoma. The CDR3 DNA reads TGTGCCAGCAGTCAAGGGACGTCTGCGATGAGTGGCTACACCTTC. This codes for CASSQGTSAMSGYTF.